These T cell receptor beta chains were read from a single sample in a study of CD8 T cells in Susac syndrome. TCRdb redid the calling of the immunoSEQ multiplex PCR reads with MiXCR, one entry per CDR3 protein. The table lists approximately 160,000 distinct CDR3 sequences, roughly 95% of them singletons. The sample taken for sequencing was CD4+ T cells from PBMCs. The receptors originated from a human donor with multiple sclerosis. The CDR3 runs from the conserved cysteine through the conserved F or W. The D gene is left open where the match is weak. Expanded clones get a size class; other rows say once, few or many, or leave the size out.

TRBV5-1,.,TRBJ1-5,.,TGCGCCAGCAGCTTGGAGGCCAATCAGCCCCAGCATTTT,CASSLEANQPQHF
TRBV3-1,once,TRBJ2-2,.,TGTGCCAGCAGCCAATGGGACCCCCGGTGGGGCACCGGGGAGCTGTTTTTT,CASSQWDPRWGTGELFF
TRBV2,.,TRBJ2-2,.,TGTGCCAGCAGTGCTTTCGGCCCCGGGGAGCTGTTTTTT,CASSAFGPGELFF
TRBV9,.,TRBJ2-5,TRBD2,TGTGCCAGCAGCGTGGCGGGAGGAGTAGGAGAGACCCAGTACTTC,CASSVAGGVGETQYF
TRBV10-3,.,TRBJ2-2,.,TGTGCCATCAGTGAATATGTTAACACCGGGGAGCTGTTTTTT,CAISEYVNTGELFF
TRBV27,.,TRBJ1-1,.,TGTGCCAGCAGAGGACGGCGTGAAGCTTTCTTT,CASRGRREAFF
TRBV29-1,.,TRBJ1-1,.,TGCAGCGTTCAAACGGGGGGCACGGGGGACACTGAAGCTTTCTTT,CSVQTGGTGDTEAFF
TRBV12-3/TRBV12-4,.,TRBJ2-7,.,TGTGCCAGCAGAGAGGGCCAGATGGAGCAGTACTTC,CASREGQMEQYF
TRBV20-1,.,TRBJ2-7,.,TGCAGTGCTAGACCCCCGCGGGGAAGCTCCTACGAGCAGTACTTC,CSARPPRGSSYEQYF
TRBV9,.,TRBJ2-2,TRBD2,TGTGCCAGCAGCGGGACTAGCGGGACGGGCGGGGAGCTGTTTTTT,CASSGTSGTGGELFF
TRBV20-1,.,TRBJ2-7,TRBD2,TGCAGTGCCGGGAGGGGCTACGAGCAGTACTTC,CSAGRGYEQYF
TRBV30,.,TRBJ2-2,.,TGTGCCTGGAGCCGACTGAGAAACACCGGGGAGCTGTTTTTT,CAWSRLRNTGELFF
TRBV4-2,.,TRBJ2-4,TRBD2,TGTGCCAGCAGCCAAGCGGGAGGAGAATACATTCAGTACTTC,CASSQAGGEYIQYF
TRBV6-6,.,TRBJ2-7,TRBD1,TGTGCCAGCAGGAAGGACAGGGGTTACGGCGAGCAGTACTTC,CASRKDRGYGEQYF
TRBV30,.,TRBJ1-3,TRBD1,TGTGCCTGGAATTCAGGGGGAAGTAACACCATATATTTT,CAWNSGGSNTIYF
TRBV25-1,.,TRBJ2-1,TRBD2,TGTGCCAGCAGTGAAGCTAGCGGGAGGGCCAGTCACGATGAGCAGTTCTTC,CASSEASGRASHDEQFF
TRBV24-1,.,TRBJ1-2,.,TGTGCCACCAGTGATTCCGTGAGAAACTATGGCTACACCTTC,CATSDSVRNYGYTF
TRBV27,.,TRBJ1-1,.,TGTGCCAGCTTTCCCGCCGGGACGAACACTGAAGCTTTCTTT,CASFPAGTNTEAFF
TRBV12-3/TRBV12-4,.,TRBJ2-7,TRBD1,TGTGCCAGCAGTCAACAGGGGGATTGGGTTCGCGAGCAGTACTTC,CASSQQGDWVREQYF
TRBV10-3,.,TRBJ2-7,TRBD1,TGTGCCATCAGTGAAGACAGGGGGACGCGGTACTTC,CAISEDRGTRYF
TRBV5-1,.,TRBJ2-5,TRBD2,TGCGCCAGCAGCTTGACGGGGAGGGTTGAGACCCAGTACTTC,CASSLTGRVETQYF
TRBV20-1,.,TRBJ2-3,.,TGCAGTGCTAGGAGAGACACCCAAGATACGCAGTATTTT,CSARRDTQDTQYF
TRBV29-1,.,TRBJ2-2,TRBD2,TGCAGCGTTGCCCTTGGGACTAGCGGGACTTCACCCGGGGAGCTGTTTTTT,CSVALGTSGTSPGELFF
TRBV20-1,.,TRBJ1-2,.,TGCAGTGGCCCTCATAACTATGGCTACACCTTC,CSGPHNYGYTF
TRBV27,.,TRBJ2-2,.,TGTGCCAGCAGTTTGATGTCCGTAGTTCCCGGGGAGCTGTTTTTT,CASSLMSVVPGELFF
TRBV7-2,.,TRBJ2-3,TRBD2,TGTGCCAGCAGCTCACTAGCGGGAGTAACAGATACGCAGTATTTT,CASSSLAGVTDTQYF
TRBV20-1,.,TRBJ1-1,.,TGCAGTGCTAGAGGTGGAGGTCTGAACACTGAAGCTTTCTTT,CSARGGGLNTEAFF
TRBV18,.,TRBJ2-7,.,TGTGCCAGCTCAAGACGGACCTCCTACGAGCAGTACTTC,CASSRRTSYEQYF
TRBV24-1,.,TRBJ2-7,.,TGTGCCACCAGTGATGCAGGGAACACCCGCTACGAGCAGTACTTC,CATSDAGNTRYEQYF
TRBV20-1,.,TRBJ1-4,.,TGCAGTGCCACAGGGTCGGGGGGAAAACTGTTTTTT,CSATGSGGKLFF
TRBV5-6,.,TRBJ1-1,TRBD1,TGTGCCAGCAGTCTCCGGGACAGGGTTCCTGAAGCTTTCTTT,CASSLRDRVPEAFF
TRBV20-1,.,TRBJ2-3,.,TGCAGTGCTTCGGGACAAAGCACAGATACGCAGTATTTT,CSASGQSTDTQYF
TRBV5-6,.,TRBJ2-2,TRBD2,TGTGCCAGCAGCTTGGCCCCACGGGGGAGGGCCTTCACCGGGGAGCTGTTTTTT,CASSLAPRGRAFTGELFF
TRBV3-1,.,TRBJ1-5,.,TGTGCCAGCAGCCTATCGACAGGAAATCAGCCCCAGCATTTT,CASSLSTGNQPQHF
TRBV5-1,.,TRBJ2-3,TRBD2,TGCGCCAGCTACAAACGTAGCGGGAGTTTCGATACGCAGTATTTT,CASYKRSGSFDTQYF
TRBV6-1,.,TRBJ2-3,.,TGTGCCAGCAGTAGGGGGGTAGCGGGCACAGATACGCAGTATTTT,CASSRGVAGTDTQYF
TRBV6-2/TRBV6-3,.,TRBJ2-1,.,TGTGCCAGCAGTTATTATGATGAGCAGTTCTTC,CASSYYDEQFF
TRBV4-1,.,TRBJ2-4,.,TGCGCCAGCAGCCCAGGTTACAGGGAAAACATTCAGTACTTC,CASSPGYRENIQYF
TRBV30,.,TRBJ1-1,.,TGTGCCTGGAAGGGGCCGGGGATGTATGCTTTCTTT,CAWKGPGMYAFF
TRBV19,.,TRBJ1-2,.,TGTGCCAGTAGTATAGGCCAGGACTATGGCTACACCTTC,CASSIGQDYGYTF
TRBV5-1,.,TRBJ1-5,.,TGCGCCAGCAGCATGGGACGGAATCAGCCCCAGCATTTT,CASSMGRNQPQHF
TRBV12-3/TRBV12-4,.,TRBJ1-2,.,TGTGCCAGCAGGCTGGGACAAGCCTATGGCTACACCTTC,CASRLGQAYGYTF
TRBV3-1,.,TRBJ2-1,TRBD2,TGTGCCAGCAGCCGGGCATCACTAGCGGGAGGGGGGGAGCAGTTCTTC,CASSRASLAGGGEQFF
TRBV10-3,.,TRBJ1-1,TRBD1,TGTGCCATCATCGGGACAGGACACACTGAAGCTTTCTTT,CAIIGTGHTEAFF
TRBV11-2,.,TRBJ2-7,TRBD2,TGTGCCAGCAGCTTGGCACTAGCGACCTACGAGCAGTACTTC,CASSLALATYEQYF
TRBV20-1,once,TRBJ1-4,.,TGCAGTGCTAGAGATCGAGCGACGGGATATGAAAAACTGTTTTTT,CSARDRATGYEKLFF
TRBV29-1,.,TRBJ1-1,.,TGCAGCGCTAGAGACAGGCCGAACACTGAAGCTTTCTTT,CSARDRPNTEAFF
TRBV6-5,once,TRBJ1-4,.,TGTGCCAGCAGTTACTTTCAGGACATTAATGAAAAACTGTTTTTT,CASSYFQDINEKLFF
TRBV25-1,.,TRBJ1-1,.,TGTGCCAGCAGTGAATACTTACAAGATGGGGAAGCTTTCTTT,CASSEYLQDGEAFF
TRBV3-1,.,TRBJ2-3,.,TGTGCCAGCAGCCAAGTGGACTATGCAGATACGCAGTATTTT,CASSQVDYADTQYF
TRBV28,.,TRBJ1-4,.,TGTGCCAGCAGTTCGCCTCATTCGACGGCAACTAATGAAAAACTGTTTTTT,CASSSPHSTATNEKLFF